The clone carrying this TCR beta chain appeared a few times. This record belongs to a study of blood T cell repertoires in COVID-19. In the study overall: From T cells, B-cell-depleted T cells, or PBMCs came the material, which was cDNA or gDNA.

Study processing details: Amplification of reference gene primers provided the estimated nucleated cell counts. The protocol was immunoSEQ multiplex PCR, while the TCRdb copy is restricted to in-frame clones and leaves out a portion. Clone size and the V and J calls come from that table; the DNA yielded D and trimming. In the table there are over 200,000 clones, more than 75% of which are singletons. Sequencing was done on a sample of peripheral blood. This TCR came from a man aged 35 to 55 with active or convalescent COVID-19.

CDR3 in DNA: TGTGCCAGCCACATCAGGGATAATTCACCCCTCCACTTT. Its protein is CASHIRDNSPLHF. The chain combines TRBV2 with TRBJ1-6; weak D call: TRBD1 (5 bases). Trimming removed 8 bases from V and 5 bases from J, with 10 bases in between. Germline V gives CDR1 SNHLY, CDR2 FYNNEI. CDR3 length: 13 amino acids.